Presented here are 19 T cell receptor beta chains from one specimen sequenced in a study of siplizumab effects on memory and regulatory T cells. Produced via immunoSEQ multiplex PCR; TCRdb's table is partial and in-frame only. The sample records approximately 120,000 clones, about 93% being singletons. The sample comprised non-Treg CD4+ T cells sorted from blood. The receptor set was obtained from a human donor in good health.

V is TRBV28 and J is TRBJ2-7, with 9 bases lining up with TRBD1. This CDR3 spans 14 amino acids. The junction had 5 bases not matched to a gene; V was cut back by 5 bases and J by 3 bases. Germline assignment: CDR1 MDHEN and CDR2 SYDVKM. In nucleotides, the CDR3 is TGTGCCAGCAGTCCCGGGACAGGGAGCTACGAGCAGTACTTC. Protein sequence: CASSPGTGSYEQYF.

This sequence joins TRBV6-5 and TRBJ1-5; no clear D. Germline CDR1 is MNHEY and CDR2 is SVGAGI. V was shortened by 6 bases and J by 6 bases, with 15 bases between the two germline ends. The CDR3 is 14 amino acids. In nucleotides, the CDR3 is TGTGCCAGCAGACAAGGAGGAGGTGGTCAGCCCCAGCATTTT. This gives the protein CASRQGGGGQPQHF.

V is TRBV5-5 and J is TRBJ2-1; D may be TRBD2 (7 bases). V was pared by 4 bases and J by 5 bases, with 22 bases between. CDR1 and CDR2 from the germline V gene are SGHKS and YYEKEE (reference sequence). This CDR3 region has 17 residues. CDR3 protein: CASSPGNWGGLDNEQFF. CDR3 nucleotide sequence: TGTGCCAGCAGCCCTGGGAATTGGGGGGGCCTCGACAATGAGCAGTTCTTC. Full variable domain (outside the CDR3, taken from reference TRBV5-5 and TRBJ2-1): DAGVTQSPTHLIKTRGQQVTLRCSPISGHKSVSWYQQVLGQGPQFIFQYYEKEERGRGNFPDRFSARQFPNYSSELNVNALLLGDSALYLCASSPGNWGGLDNEQFFGPGTRLTVL.

This clone was detected only once. V is TRBV14 and J is TRBJ2-6; D is undetermined. Germline lookup yields CDR1 SGHDN and CDR2 FVKESK. CDR3 size: 14 residues. V lost 4 bases to trimming and J lost 3 bases, with 7 bases between them. CDR3 sequence reads: CASSPVIGANVLTF. CDR3 sequence (DNA): TGTGCCAGCAGCCCTGTAATTGGGGCCAACGTCCTGACTTTC.

The chain employs TRBV5-4 and TRBJ2-2; 7 bases fit TRBD2. The trim removed 4 bases at V and 2 bases at J, leaving 5 bases unmatched. Germline V gene data show CDR1 as SGHNT and CDR2 as YYREEE (reference sequence). This CDR3 has 15 amino acids. The CDR3 here is CASSPGGSNTGELFF. DNA for the CDR3: TGTGCCAGCAGCCCCGGGGGGTCAAACACCGGGGAGCTGTTTTTT. The variable domain in full, with the rest retrieved from reference TRBV5-4 and TRBJ2-2, is ETGVTQSPTHLIKTRGQQVTLRCSSQSGHNTVSWYQQALGQGPQFIFQYYREEENGRGNFPPRFSGLQFPNYSSELNVNALELDDSALYLCASSPGGSNTGELFFGEGSRLTVL.

This chain joins TRBV18 and TRBJ1-1, with D uncertain. Between the trimmed V and J ends, which lost 6 bases and 6 bases, there was a span of 20 bases. This CDR3 has 15 residues. Germline loops: CDR1 KGHSH, CDR2 LQKENI. The CDR3 DNA reads TGTGCCAGCTCCCTTAGGTCTGGGGAGAGTTCTGAAGCTTTCTTT. It yields the protein CASSLRSGESSEAFF.

V and J are TRBV5-1 and TRBJ1-2; D perhaps matches TRBD1 (5 bases). The length of the CDR3 is 15 residues. V gave up 4 bases and J gave up 4 bases, with 17 bases separating them. CDR1 and CDR2 from the germline V gene are SGHRS and YFSETQ. Here the CDR3 reads CASSPVGGDGYGYTF. The CDR3 DNA follows: TGCGCCAGCAGCCCTGTAGGCGGGGACGGCTATGGCTACACCTTC.

The J gene is TRBJ2-7, the V gene TRBV9; D is undetermined. Germline loops: CDR1 SGDLS, CDR2 YYNGEE. The V end was cut by 0 bases, the J end by 0 bases, with 13 bases between. The CDR3 is made up of 16 amino acids. The CDR3: CASSVDGYLSSYEQYF. CDR3 bases: TGTGCCAGCAGCGTAGATGGCTACCTAAGCTCCTACGAGCAGTACTTC.

This clone was counted a few times. The chain combines TRBV9 with TRBJ1-5; 8 bases are a match to TRBD1. The CDR3 length is 15 residues. The germline CDR1 and CDR2 sequences are SGDLS and YYNGEE. The ends lost 6 bases at V and 2 bases at J; junction bases unmatched: 7. For the CDR3, the DNA is TGTGCCAGCACCCCGACAGGGGAGGGCAATCAGCCCCAGCATTTT. It codes for CASTPTGEGNQPQHF. Together with reference TRBV9 and TRBJ1-5, the CDR3 gives the full variable domain: DSGVTQTPKHLITATGQRVTLRCSPRSGDLSVYWYQQSLDQGLQFLIQYYNGEERAKGNILERFSAQQFPDLHSELNLSSLELGDSALYFCASTPTGEGNQPQHFGDGTRLSIL.

This chain links TRBV10-3 with TRBJ2-3; 10 bases align to TRBD1. This CDR3 is 16 amino acids long. J gave up 4 bases and V 0 bases, and 4 bases lay outside the gene matches. The germline V gene has CDR1 ENHRY and CDR2 SYGVKD. CDR3 nucleotide sequence: TGTGCCATCAGTGAGTCTGGGACAGGGGTTGCAGATACGCAGTATTTT. It is translated as CAISESGTGVADTQYF.

The chain employs TRBV11-3 and TRBJ2-1, with D possibly called TRBD1 or TRBD2 (5 bases each). The CDR3 is 13 amino acids. Trimming left V 1 base short and J 10 bases short, with 11 bases between. CDR1 and CDR2 (germline): SGHNT, YENEEA. CDR3 region: CASSLVVWGEQFF. CDR3 bases: TGTGCCAGCAGCTTAGTCGTGTGGGGGGAGCAGTTCTTC.

The CDR3 here is CASSYREGQPQHF. Written as DNA, the CDR3 is TGTGCCAGCAGTTACCGCGAAGGACAGCCCCAGCATTTT. The gene calls are TRBV6-5 and TRBJ1-5; D remains unclear. The CDR3 consists of 13 residues. The germline V gene encodes CDR1 MNHEY and CDR2 SVGAGI. V lost 2 bases to trimming and J lost 7 bases, with 9 bases between them.

The CDR3 sequence: CASSVGTFGEQYF. CDR3 nucleotides: TGTGCCAGCAGTGTGGGGACTTTCGGCGAGCAGTACTTC. This sequence joins TRBV6-4 and TRBJ2-7, with D tentatively TRBD2 (6 bases). The CDR3 runs 13 residues. Per the germline V gene, CDR1 is MRHNA and CDR2 is SNTAGT. The V end was cut by 4 bases, the J end by 6 bases, with 13 bases between.

V is TRBV7-9 and J is TRBJ2-5; D ambiguous. This CDR3 is built from 13 residues. The ends were cut back, 1 base at V and 7 bases at J, with 10 bases in the middle. CDR1 is SEHNR and CDR2 is FQNEAQ in the germline V gene (reference sequence). The CDR3 region has the DNA TGTGCCAGCAGCTTAGTATCCTCTGGGACCCAGTACTTC. Residues: CASSLVSSGTQYF.

The chain links TRBV10-3 to TRBJ1-3; D not resolved. Germline CDR1 reads ENHRY; CDR2 reads SYGVKD. Trimming removed 9 bases at V and 0 bases at J, with 12 bases between. This CDR3 spans 14 amino acids. CDR3 in amino acids: CAISSGSSGNTIYF. In nucleotides, the CDR3 is TGTGCCATTTCTTCCGGGTCCTCTGGAAACACCATATATTTT.

The J gene is TRBJ1-1, the V gene TRBV4-2; no definite D call. Between the trimmed V and J ends, which lost 0 bases and 4 bases, there was a span of 12 bases. Germline CDR1 reads LGHNA; CDR2 reads YNFKEQ. The CDR3 spans 15 residues. Written as DNA, the CDR3 is TGTGCCAGCAGCCAAGAGCTCACGAGGGTCACTGAAGCTTTCTTT. It yields the protein CASSQELTRVTEAFF.

The chain is built from TRBV6-6 and TRBJ1-5; TRBD1 aligns across 7 bases. V gave up 5 bases and J gave up 4 bases; unmatched junction bases: 5. CDR1 MNHNY and CDR2 SVGAGI come from the germline V gene (reference sequence). This CDR3 spans 14 amino acids. The CDR3 DNA is TGTGCCAGCAGTCCCGGGACAGTTAATCAGCCCCAGCATTTT. Residues: CASSPGTVNQPQHF.

V and J are TRBV5-5 and TRBJ1-5; D is undetermined. CDR3 length: 15 residues. Germline V lookup: CDR1 SGHKS, CDR2 YYEKEE (reference sequence). V lost 2 bases and J lost 0, with 9 bases in between. The DNA for the CDR3 is TGTGCCAGCAGCTTAAGTCAGAATAGCAATCAGCCCCAGCATTTT. This gives the protein CASSLSQNSNQPQHF.

V gene TRBV6-7 combines with J gene TRBJ2-4, with 10 bases that match TRBD2. TRBV6-7 is an ORF, with its function uncertain. The CDR3 is 16 residues long. V shed 6 bases, J shed 0 bases, and the junction held 5 bases outside the gene matches. CDR3 coding DNA: TGTGCCAGCAGCAATCTAGCGGGGGTAGCCAAAAACATTCAGTACTTC. It encodes CASSNLAGVAKNIQYF.